This T cell receptor beta chain was found in a study of shared clonotypes between healthy human individuals. Overall study context: Ranging from 18 to 49 in age, donors were a couple of women and a few men.

Method: immunoSEQ multiplex PCR; TCRdb's copy keeps in-frame clones and lacks some. This sample has fewer than 1.6 million clones, with about 98.5% found just once. As concerns this clone: Its antigen is currently unknown.

The CDR3 length is 15 residues. V was pared by 6 bases and J by 3 bases, with 8 bases of the junction left unmatched. Germline-derived CDR1 and CDR2 are MGHRA and YSYEKL. General study points: Relative to their counterparts shared across all four donors, non-shared clonotypes exhibited diminished generation probabilities.

Every donor was a Caucasian adult from Nashville, Tennessee. The chain is built from TRBV4-1 and TRBJ2-7; 10 nucleotides agree with TRBD1. Sequenced material: naive CD4+ T cells sorted from blood. Described subset: CD45RA+ positively selected. This TCR derives from a man aged 25-40 years in good health. The CDR3 DNA reads TGCGCCAGCAGTCCCCCGGGACAGGGGCGCTACGAGCAGTACTTC. It translates to CASSPPGQGRYEQYF.